This TCR beta chain appears in the sequencing data of a study of blood T cell repertoires in COVID-19. Overall study: Sample material is recorded as cDNA or gDNA derived from T cells, B-cell-depleted T cells, or PBMCs.

Study processing details: It was from reference gene primer amplification that nucleated cell counts were estimated. The repertoire was sequenced with immunoSEQ multiplex PCR; TCRdb's copy has only in-frame clones and lacks some. The DNA gave D and trimming, while V, J and clone size come from that table. The repertoire holds around 150,000 clones, with about 86% as singletons. The length of the CDR3 is 11 residues. CDR1 SEHNR and CDR2 FQNEAQ come from the germline V gene (reference sequence). The germline V and J ends were trimmed by 3 bases and 4 bases, with 3 bases remaining between them. The sequencing sample was made of peripheral blood. The chain couples TRBV7-9 to TRBJ1-1, with D unresolved. The sequence came from a woman aged 80 or over with acute or convalescent COVID-19. DNA of the CDR3: TGTGCCAGCAGCTTGGCCACTGAAGCTTTCTTT. Amino acid sequence: CASSLATEAFF.